This T cell receptor beta chain was identified in a study of blood T cell repertoires in COVID-19. For the study at large: Acute and convalescent COVID-19 samples came from the United States, Italy and Spain. PBMCs, B-cell-depleted T cells, or T cells provided the cDNA or gDNA that made up the material.

As originally analysed: Amplification of reference gene primers provided the estimated nucleated cell counts. Profiled with immunoSEQ multiplex PCR; TCRdb holds only in-frame clones, not every one. The DNA was the basis for D and trimming; V, J and clone size are from that table. The data show roughly 200,000 clones, 82% seen once. Germline loops: CDR1 LGHDT, CDR2 YNNKEL (reference sequence). The length of the CDR3 is 16 residues. V trimming: 1 base; J trimming: 4 bases; junction bases outside the gene matches: 7. This clone was counted a few times. All enrollees were about 18 to 100 years old and from roughly 22 US areas.

The source of this sequence is a woman in her fifties or sixties with acute COVID-19. The rearrangement uses TRBV3-1 (or the pseudogene TRBV3-2) and TRBJ2-3; 8 bases line up with TRBD2. The sequenced material came from PBMCs or T cells enriched from blood (not recorded which). DNA for the CDR3: TGTGCCAGCAGCCAAGTGCTAGCGGGTACCTCAGATACGCAGTATTTT. It translates to CASSQVLAGTSDTQYF.